This T cell receptor (beta chain) was obtained from a study of OX40 agonist ivuxolimab in advanced cancers. This table comes from immunoSEQ multiplex PCR, and its TCRdb copy is limited to in-frame clones, with some not included. This table has some 86,000 clones, approximately 86% appearing once. This specimen was CD4+ or CD8+ T cells sorted from blood, taken in a trial of the OX40 agonist ivuxolimab. The TCR comes from an adult with an advanced solid tumor such as melanoma, head and neck, liver or kidney cancer.

Here the CDR3 DNA reads TGTGCCAGCAGGGTCGGAATTAATTCACCCCTCCACTTT. It translates to CASRVGINSPLHF. The J gene is TRBJ1-6, the V gene TRBV27, with unresolved D. V lost 6 bases and J lost 6, with 9 bases in between. Germline CDR1 reads MNHEY; CDR2 reads SMNVEV (reference sequence). This CDR3 region has 13 residues.